The source of this T cell receptor (beta chain) is a study of OX40 agonist ivuxolimab in advanced cancers. Regarding this clone: What it binds is not known. Because the CDR3's place on the DNA is in doubt, the DNA is left out and the CDR3 is given as listed by TCRdb.

Study-wide findings and caveats: Both CD4+ and CD8+ T cell populations in blood had undergone clonal expansion by week 6 at 0.1 to 3.0 mg/kg.

Profiling relied on immunoSEQ multiplex PCR, and the TCRdb table lists in-frame clones only, not all of them. The profile shows around 100,000 clones, about 96% of them singletons. The input for sequencing was CD4+ or CD8+ T cells sorted from blood, taken in a trial of the OX40 agonist ivuxolimab. The receptor was isolated from an adult with an advanced solid tumor such as melanoma, head and neck, liver or kidney cancer.

CDR3 protein: CSVLEKGDTQYF. The chain uses TRBV29-1 and TRBJ2-3. Germline CDR1 and CDR2: SQVTM and ANQGSEA. Termini included, the CDR3 measures 12 amino acids.